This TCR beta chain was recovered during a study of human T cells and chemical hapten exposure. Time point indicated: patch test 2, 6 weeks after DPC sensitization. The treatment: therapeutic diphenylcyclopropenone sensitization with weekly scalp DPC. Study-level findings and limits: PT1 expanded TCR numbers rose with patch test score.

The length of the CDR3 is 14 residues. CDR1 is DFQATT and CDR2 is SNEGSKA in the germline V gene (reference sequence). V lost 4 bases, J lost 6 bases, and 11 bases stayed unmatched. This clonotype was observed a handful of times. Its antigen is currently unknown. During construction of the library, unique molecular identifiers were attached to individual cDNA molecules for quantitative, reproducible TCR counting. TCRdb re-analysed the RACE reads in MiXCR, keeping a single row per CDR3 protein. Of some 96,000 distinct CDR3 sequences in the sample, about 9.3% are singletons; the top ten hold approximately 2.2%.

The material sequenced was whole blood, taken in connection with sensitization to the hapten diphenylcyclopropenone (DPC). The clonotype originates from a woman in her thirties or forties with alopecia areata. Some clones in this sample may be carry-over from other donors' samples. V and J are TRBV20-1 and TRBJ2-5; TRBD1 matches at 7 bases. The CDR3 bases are TGCAGTGCTAACCACCGGGACAGCCAGCAGACCCAGTACTTC. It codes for CSANHRDSQQTQYF.